The text below deals with one TCR beta chain. TCRdb's copy holds only in-frame clones and misses some; the assay was immunoSEQ multiplex PCR. The sample carries around 450,000 clones, 70% to 90% recorded once. The data were taken from a study of blood T cell repertoires in COVID-19. Overall study: COVID-19 samples, acute and convalescent, were from the United States, Italy and Spain. PBMCs, B-cell-depleted T cells, or T cells provided the cDNA or gDNA that made up the material.

This CDR3 is 14 amino acids long. V dropped 3 bases and J dropped 5 bases, with 13 bases sitting between them. The germline CDR1 and CDR2 sequences are LNHDA and SQIVND (reference sequence). Researchers sorted participants into cohorts using their self-reported clinical history. The chain links TRBV19 to TRBJ2-5; D might be TRBD1 (5 bases). The clonotype originates from a woman aged 18-29 years with acute COVID-19. The specimen was PBMCs or T cells enriched from blood (not recorded which). The CDR3 loop reads CASSIAGRKETQYF. Written as DNA, the CDR3 is TGTGCCAGTAGTATTGCAGGGCGAAAGGAGACCCAGTACTTC.